A single sample gave rise to the 27 T cell receptor beta chains below, sequenced in a study of T cell repertoires in cytomegalovirus infection. For these receptors, no antigen is known. TCRdb re-derived calls from the reads in MiXCR, one entry per CDR3 protein. The table lists 700,000 to 950,000 distinct CDR3 sequences, approximately 29% of them singletons. The sequencing here drew on cultured CD8+ T cells from PBMCs, taken from culture after CMV antigen stimulation. The receptors stem from a human donor in good health (CMV status not recorded). Some clones in this sample may be carry-over from other donors' samples.

The CDR3 spells CASSNRGQSTTDTQYF. The CDR3 bases are TGTGCCAGCAGCAATCGGGGACAGTCGACCACAGATACGCAGTATTTT. The chain carries TRBV5-6 and TRBJ2-3; TRBD1 agrees at 7 bases. V shed 4 bases, J shed 2 bases, and the junction held 10 bases outside the gene matches. CDR1 and CDR2 (germline): SGHDT, YYEEEE. The CDR3 is 16 amino acids.

The V gene is TRBV6-1, the J gene TRBJ1-2; TRBD1 is a possible D gene (6 bases). Trimming shortened V by 2 bases and J by 3 bases, and 13 bases separated the two germline ends. The CDR3 is 15 residues long. CDR1 and CDR2 (germline): MNHNS, SASEGT. The CDR3 reads CASSETWDTYYGYTF. DNA of the CDR3: TGTGCCAGCAGTGAAACATGGGACACTTACTATGGCTACACCTTC.

As for this clonotype: The conserved phenylalanine or tryptophan normally closing the CDR3 is absent here, so this likely arose from a read error. The chain recombines TRBV27 with TRBJ1-5; 9 bases map to TRBD1. From germline, CDR1 is MNHEY and CDR2 SMNVEV (reference sequence). The CDR3 has 13 residues. V lost 8 bases to trimming and J lost 2 bases; unmatched junction nucleotides: 1. CDR3: CASRQGGNQPQHL. The CDR3 DNA reads TGTGCCAGCCGACAGGGGGGCAATCAGCCCCAGCATTTG.

This clonotype has just a few counts. The rearrangement joins TRBV28 to TRBJ2-6, with a tentative D call TRBD2 (5 bases). Trimming shortened V by 2 bases and J by 2 bases, and 10 bases separated the two germline ends. The CDR3 runs 16 residues. Germline V CDR1 and CDR2: MDHEN, SYDVKM. CDR3 residues: CASSLPGFPGANVLTF. Here the CDR3 DNA reads TGTGCCAGCAGTTTACCGGGGTTTCCTGGGGCCAACGTCCTGACTTTC. Filled out from reference TRBV28 and TRBJ2-6, the complete variable domain reads DVKVTQSSRYLVKRTGEKVFLECVQDMDHENMFWYRQDPGLGLRLIYFSYDVKMKEKGDIPEGYSVSREKKERFSLILESASTNQTSMYLCASSLPGFPGANVLTFGAGSRLTVL.

This clonotype was detected only a few times. The genes are TRBV7-9 and TRBJ2-2, with TRBD2 matching over 8 bases. The CDR3 runs 17 residues. The V segment lost 4 bases and the J segment 4 bases; nucleotides outside the gene matches: 11. Germline CDR1 is SEHNR and CDR2 is FQNEAQ (reference sequence). CDR3: CASSWRGARGGTGELFF. In DNA, the CDR3 is TGTGCCAGCAGCTGGCGGGGGGCCCGAGGTGGCACCGGGGAGCTGTTTTTT.

A remark on this clonotype: The junction and the germline gene differ at one end; a read error may be behind it. The rearrangement uses TRBV13 and TRBJ2-3; no reliable D call. The CDR3 length is 13 residues. CDR1 and CDR2 (germline): PRHDT, FYEKMQ (reference sequence). CDR3 residues: CASSLTYTDTQYF. DNA of the CDR3: TGTGCCAGCAGCTTAACATACACAGATACGCAGTATTTC.

The CDR3 DNA reads as TGTGCCAGCAGTTTTACAGGGACTAACTACAATGAGCAGTTCTTC. Its protein product is CASSFTGTNYNEQFF. The rearrangement uses TRBV27 and TRBJ2-1, with D possibly TRBD2 on 7 matching bases. Trimming cost V 3 bases and J 3 bases, with 12 bases left between them. This CDR3 spans 15 amino acids. Germline-derived CDR1 and CDR2 are MNHEY and SMNVEV (reference sequence).

The chain combines TRBV2 with TRBJ2-2; 7 positions agree with TRBD2. Trimming cost V 6 bases and J 3 bases; bases outside gene matches: 16. Germline CDR1 is SNHLY and CDR2 is FYNNEI. The CDR3 has 18 amino acids. CDR3 sequence: CASSQPDGEGTDTGELFF. Written as DNA, the CDR3 is TGTGCCAGCAGCCAACCAGACGGGGAGGGAACGGACACCGGGGAGCTGTTTTTT.

V and J are TRBV20-1 and TRBJ2-1; the match to TRBD1 covers 8 bases. The CDR3 has 14 amino acids. Unmatched junction bases numbered 8, after V lost 6 bases and J lost 4 bases. Germline assignment: CDR1 DFQATT and CDR2 SNEGSKA (reference sequence). The chain's CDR3 is CSAWGDRRYNEQFF. The CDR3, as DNA: TGCAGTGCCTGGGGGGACAGGAGGTACAATGAGCAGTTCTTC.

This clonotype occurred many times. V is TRBV7-2 and J is TRBJ2-1, with D perhaps TRBD2 (6 bases). The germline V gene has CDR1 SGHTA and CDR2 FQGNSA. The V end lost 1 base, the J end lost 8 bases, and 24 bases lay between the germline ends. The CDR3 is 18 amino acids. CDR3 DNA: TGTGCCAGCAGCTTAGAACTGAGGAGGGCCCCTTACCTTCATGAGCAGTTCTTC. As protein: CASSLELRRAPYLHEQFF. Full variable domain (rest looked up from reference TRBV7-2 and TRBJ2-1): GAGVSQSPSNKVTEKGKDVELRCDPISGHTALYWYRQSLGQGLEFLIYFQGNSAPDKSGLPSDRFSAERTGGSVSTLTIQRTQQEDSAVYLCASSLELRRAPYLHEQFFGPGTRLTVL.

V gene TRBV19 combines with J gene TRBJ2-1, with 9 nucleotides matching TRBD2. The CDR3 contains 15 residues. CDR1 is LNHDA, CDR2 SQIVND, per germline (reference sequence). J lost 3 bases, V lost 7 bases, and 7 bases had no gene match. CDR3 loop: CASTLSGGYYNEQFF. CDR3 bases: TGTGCCAGTACCCTGAGCGGGGGGTACTACAATGAGCAGTTCTTC.

This clonotype was detected only a few times. The rearrangement links TRBV2 to TRBJ1-5; 10 bases map to TRBD1. The CDR3 contains 15 residues. The germline V gene encodes CDR1 SNHLY and CDR2 FYNNEI. The V gene end was trimmed by 4 bases and the J gene end by 6 bases; junction bases not matched to a gene: 6. CDR3 in amino acids: CASSVTGGGGQPQHF. DNA of the CDR3: TGTGCCAGCAGTGTGACAGGGGGCGGAGGTCAGCCCCAGCATTTT.

This clonotype was observed a handful of times. The rearrangement links TRBV7-9 to TRBJ2-7; 12 bases match TRBD1. The CDR3 runs to 15 residues. From germline, CDR1 is SEHNR and CDR2 FQNEAQ (reference sequence). Trimming at V came to 5 bases and at J to 7 bases, leaving 9 bases not matched to a gene. The CDR3 protein is CASSNRDRGQDEQYV. CDR3 nucleotide sequence: TGTGCCAGCAGCAACCGGGACAGGGGGCAGGATGAGCAGTACGTC.

V and J are TRBV6-1 and TRBJ2-7, with D perhaps given as TRBD1 or TRBD2 (7 bases each). The CDR3 is made up of 14 amino acids. CDR1 is MNHNS and CDR2 is SASEGT in the germline V gene. The CDR3 DNA sequence: TGTGCCCGCAGGGGGAGGGGGCCATCCTACGAGCAGTACGTC. This translates into CARRGRGPSYEQYV.

This clonotype was detected ten times or more. The chain links TRBV7-2 to TRBJ1-6; no firm D call. V was clipped by 1 base and J by 9 bases, with 13 bases between them. Germline CDR1 is SGHTA and CDR2 is FQGNSA. The CDR3 runs to 15 residues. CDR3 amino acids: CASSLGRVGSSPLHF. In DNA, the CDR3 is TGTGCCAGCAGCTTAGGGAGGGTGGGCAGTTCACCCCTCCACTTT.

The V call is TRBV6-5, the J call TRBJ2-3, with unresolved D. The CDR3 loop spans 14 amino acids. Germline CDR1 MNHEY, CDR2 SVGAGI. Trimming took off 6 bases at V and 0 bases at J, with 10 bases between the two ends. The CDR3 region has the DNA TGTGCCAGCAGCTACAGTGATAGCACAGATACGCAGTATTTT. Amino acid sequence: CASSYSDSTDTQYF.

This clonotype was picked up a small number of times. J is TRBJ2-5 and V is TRBV19; no definite D call. The germline V gene encodes CDR1 LNHDA and CDR2 SQIVND (reference sequence). CDR3 length: 12 amino acids. Trimming took 7 bases from V and 5 from J, leaving 11 bases between them. CDR3 sequence reads: CASKDPWETQYF. CDR3 coding DNA: TGTGCCAGTAAGGACCCATGGGAGACCCAGTACTTC.

In its sample, this clonotype was seen once. The CDR3: CASSYSIQGSGELFF. CDR3 bases: TGTGCCAGCAGTTACTCGATCCAGGGATCCGGGGAGCTGTTTTTT. The rearrangement links TRBV6-5 to TRBJ2-2; tentatively, D is TRBD1 (5 bases). CDR3 length equals 15 residues. Germline-derived CDR1 and CDR2 are MNHEY and SVGAGI. V gave up 0 bases and J gave up 6 bases, with 11 bases separating them.

J is TRBJ1-2 and V is TRBV7-8, with TRBD1 as a possible D gene (5 bases). The V end was cut by 5 bases, the J end by 1 base, with 20 bases between. This CDR3 spans 17 amino acids. Per germline, CDR1 SGHVS and CDR2 FQNEAQ. The CDR3 sequence is CASSHRTYEVNNYGYTF. The DNA of the CDR3 is TGTGCCAGCAGCCACAGGACTTACGAGGTCAATAACTATGGCTACACCTTC.

This clonotype was picked up a small number of times. J is TRBJ1-1 and V is TRBV5-6; TRBD1 matches 11 bases. J was trimmed by 7 bases and V by 3 bases; bases with no gene match: 5. CDR3 size: 14 residues. Germline CDR1 SGHDT, CDR2 YYEEEE. This CDR3 is CASSYLGQGDEAFF. In DNA form, the CDR3 reads TGTGCCAGCAGCTATTTGGGACAGGGGGATGAAGCTTTCTTT.

CDR3 protein: CASSLRISGQETQYF. CDR3 in DNA: TGTGCCAGCAGCTTAAGAATTTCGGGCCAAGAGACCCAGTACTTC. The rearrangement uses TRBV7-6 and TRBJ2-5; no clear D gene. The CDR3 loop spans 15 amino acids. Per germline, CDR1 SGHVS and CDR2 FNYEAQ. Trimming pared 2 bases from V and 1 base from J, leaving 11 bases between.

V usage is TRBV19 and J usage is TRBJ1-5; D possibly corresponds to TRBD1 (5 bases). The CDR3 contains 16 residues. Germline V gene sequence: CDR1 LNHDA, CDR2 SQIVND (reference sequence). V was trimmed by 7 bases and J by 4 bases, leaving 20 bases between them. The CDR3 protein is CASTLRTRAGNQPQHF. The CDR3, as DNA: TGTGCCAGTACCCTAAGAACCCGGGCAGGGAATCAGCCCCAGCATTTT.

The V call is TRBV27, the J call TRBJ2-1; 10 bases match TRBD2. This CDR3 is 16 amino acids long. The J segment lost 2 bases and the V segment lost 5 bases, leaving 6 bases of the junction unmatched. CDR1 and CDR2 from the germline V gene are MNHEY and SMNVEV (reference sequence). The CDR3 DNA reads as TGTGCCAGCAGTACCATCAGCGGGGGGGCCTACAATGAGCAGTTCTTC. It codes for CASSTISGGAYNEQFF.

Points on this clonotype: A read error may produce the germline difference seen at one junction end. V gene TRBV2 combines with J gene TRBJ2-3, with D perhaps matching TRBD2 (5 bases). The germline V gene encodes CDR1 SNHLY and CDR2 FYNNEI. The CDR3 consists of 17 residues. In nucleotides, the CDR3 is TGTGTCAGCAGTGACTCTTCGGCGGGTGGGGATGAAGATACGCAGTATTTT. This translates into CVSSDSSAGGDEDTQYF. Based on the CDR3 plus reference TRBV2 and TRBJ2-3, the full variable domain is EPEVTQTPSHQVTQMGQEVILRCVPISNHLYFYWYRQILGQKVEFLVSFYNNEISEKSEIFDDQFSVERPDGSNFTLKIRSTKLEDSAMYFCVSSDSSAGGDEDTQYFGPGTRLTVL.

The chain joins TRBV19 to TRBJ1-1, with D possibly matching TRBD1 (5 bases). Trimming removed 3 bases at V and 3 bases at J, with 14 bases between. Germline V gene data show CDR1 as LNHDA and CDR2 as SQIVND (reference sequence). The CDR3 covers 15 residues. The CDR3 protein is CASSIAQGWDTEAFF. The CDR3 DNA is TGTGCCAGTAGTATTGCTCAGGGTTGGGACACTGAAGCTTTCTTT.

This clonotype was detected a few times. This sequence joins TRBV7-6 and TRBJ1-3; D gene ambiguous. The V and J ends lost 5 bases and 4 bases respectively, with 27 bases between them. The CDR3 is made up of 19 amino acids. Germline CDR1 is SGHVS and CDR2 is FNYEAQ. The CDR3 nucleotides are TGTGCCAGCAGCCCAGCCGTTACAGTGACCCATAGAACGGGAAACACCATATATTTT. This gives the protein CASSPAVTVTHRTGNTIYF. The full variable domain, rest sourced from reference TRBV7-6 and TRBJ1-3, is GAGVSQSPRYKVTKRGQDVALRCDPISGHVSLYWYRQALGQGPEFLTYFNYEAQQDKSGLPNDRFSAERPEGSISTLTIQRTEQRDSAMYRCASSPAVTVTHRTGNTIYFGEGSWLTVV.

In this sample, this clonotype turned up a few times. The chain has TRBV28 and TRBJ1-5; D ambiguous. CDR1 is MDHEN and CDR2 is SYDVKM in the germline V gene. V was cut by 3 bases and J by 3 bases, with 9 bases left in between. The CDR3 is 14 residues long. Here the CDR3 reads CASSFLGFNQPQHF. As DNA, the CDR3 is TGTGCCAGCAGTTTCTTGGGGTTCAATCAGCCCCAGCATTTT.